This T cell receptor beta chain was documented in a study of CD8 T cells in ankylosing spondylitis. Study-wide points: Within matched ankylosing spondylitis synovial fluid, disease-linked clones were reportedly significantly enriched.

Libraries for TCR beta were made by quantitative 5'-RACE with molecular barcodes. A single record per CDR3 protein comes from TCRdb applying MiXCR to the 5' RACE reads. Of 240,000 or so distinct CDR3 sequences in the sample, around 7.8% were seen once. In germline, CDR1 is SGHRS, CDR2 YFSETQ. The V segment lost 4 bases and the J segment 4 bases; nucleotides outside the gene matches: 3. The CDR3 runs to 13 residues. As regards this clonotype: Its antigen is still unknown.

The chain joins TRBV5-1 to TRBJ2-7, with 9 bases fitting TRBD1. The sample was blood, either unsorted or a sorted T cell fraction (not recorded which). The clonotype comes from a male donor with ankylosing spondylitis or in good health (not recorded which). CDR3 in amino acids: CASSTGTGYEQYF. The CDR3 nucleotides read TGCGCCAGCAGCACCGGGACAGGGTACGAGCAGTACTTC.